This T cell receptor (beta chain) was captured by sequencing in a study of T cells in localized non-small cell lung cancer (TCRdb year 2020). A note on the overall study: T cell repertoires of 200 to 250 early-stage NSCLC patients were analyzed, with tumors being compared against uninvolved tumor-adjacent lungs. The cohort was made up of 200 to 250 treatment-naive NSCLC patients whose localized lung tumors had been resected. NSCLC patients had a mean age of around 66 years, and more than 120 were male and 107 female. Broad study findings and their caveats: A median of roughly 56 of the top 100 tumor clones were detected in paired uninvolved adjacent lung, and around 30 of these tumor clones were also found among the top 100 clones of the paired uninvolved adjacent lung. Longer overall survival was associated with higher T cell density in blood, whereas shorter survival was associated with higher clonality in adjacent lung. Because multi-region tumor sequencing was not performed, intratumor heterogeneity could not be ruled out. Uninvolved tumor-adjacent lung showed the highest T cell clonality, higher than tumor, which suggests more focused antigenic responses in the uninvolved tumor-adjacent lung. Because the study design was exploratory, TCR variables were selected using unadjusted p-values without false-discovery rate correction.

The immunoSEQ Assay was used to sequence TCR beta CDR3 regions from DNA. The study's own analysis went as follows. To compute T cell density, TCR beta template counts were normalized to usable DNA, which was estimated by amplifying housekeeping genes. Richness was estimated with the preseqR package, extrapolating to 400,000 templates for PBMC samples and 120,000 templates for tissue samples. Clonality was taken to be one minus Pielou's evenness. To identify tissue-enriched TCRs, differential abundance testing was run on productive amino-acid clonotypes with a minimum total count of 5 and an alpha of 0.1. The Jaccard Index and the Morisita Overlap Index were used to measure repertoire overlap between compartments. GLIPH grouped TCR beta CDR3s together with public tetramer-defined viral CDR3s, and a viral motif had to include at least three viral sequences and show V-gene enrichment. TCRdb carries this immuneACCESS record with in-frame sequences only. Its versions omit some clonotypes, under half of them owing to an unresolved V gene in the studies checked, with the rest unexplained. V, J and clone size are those of that table, while D and trimming were read from the DNA. The sample yields fewer than 25,000 clones; about nine tenths were counted once. The ten largest clones capture 3.5% to 5% of the sample.

At diagnosis, tumor, uninvolved tumor-adjacent lung and peripheral blood were collected and then preserved as a mix of FFPE and fresh-frozen material. For TCR repertoire profiling, blood samples were analyzed as peripheral blood mononuclear cells. As to this clone: There is no known antigen for this receptor. One base away there is no much larger clone; base qualities are not given.

The CDR3 goes from the cysteine to the phenylalanine over 16 residues. The kept DNA is CDR3 alone, 48 bases in frame from the first base. The germline V gene sets CDR1 to LGHNA and CDR2 to YNFKEQ. Trimming at the junction amounts to 0 bases on V and 4 bases on J, and the germline ends lie 13 bases apart. This chain is built from TRBV4-2 and TRBJ1-5; TRBD1 is a weak D gene call, 6 bases matching. The sequence was obtained from a male donor aged 60 or over with stage I squamous cell lung carcinoma. Sample: peripheral blood, taken before any cancer treatment. The CDR3 region reads CASSQERQGRNQPQHF. The DNA is TGTGCCAGCAGCCAAGAGAGGCAGGGGCGTAATCAGCCCCAGCATTTT.